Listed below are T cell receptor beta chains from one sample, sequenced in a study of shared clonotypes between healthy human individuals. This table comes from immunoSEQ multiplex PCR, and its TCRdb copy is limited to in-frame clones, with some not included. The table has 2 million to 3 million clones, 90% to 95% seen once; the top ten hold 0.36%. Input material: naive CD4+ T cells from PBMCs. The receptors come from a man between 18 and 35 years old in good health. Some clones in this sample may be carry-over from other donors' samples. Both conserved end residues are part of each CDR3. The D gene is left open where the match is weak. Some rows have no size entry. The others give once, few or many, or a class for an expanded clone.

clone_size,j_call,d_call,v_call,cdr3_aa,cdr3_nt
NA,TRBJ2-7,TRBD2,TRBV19,CASSIGTSGSFTYEQYF,TGTGCCAGTAGTATAGGGACTAGCGGGAGTTTCACCTACGAGCAGTACTTC
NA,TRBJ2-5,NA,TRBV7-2,CASSLFGTGEETQYF,TGTGCCAGCAGCTTATTTGGAACGGGCGAAGAGACCCAGTACTTC
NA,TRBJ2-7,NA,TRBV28,CASEGATYEQYF,TGTGCCAGCGAAGGGGCCACCTACGAGCAGTACTTC
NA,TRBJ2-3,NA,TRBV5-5,CASSFSAVTGDTQYF,TGTGCCAGCAGCTTTTCCGCGGTCACAGGGGATACGCAGTATTTT
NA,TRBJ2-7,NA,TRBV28,CASSFPGRGVWEQYF,TGTGCCAGCAGTTTTCCAGGCAGGGGGGTATGGGAGCAGTACTTC
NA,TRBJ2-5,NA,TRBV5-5,CASSLVRAGETQYF,TGTGCCAGCAGCTTGGTCAGGGCCGGGGAGACCCAGTACTTC
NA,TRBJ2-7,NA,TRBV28,CATRRSSGAYEQYF,TGTGCCACCAGGAGGTCGTCAGGGGCCTACGAGCAGTACTTC
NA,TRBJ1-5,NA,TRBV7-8,CASSLFGAGNQPQHF,NA
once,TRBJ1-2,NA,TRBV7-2,CASSLVLGLSNYGYTF,TGTGCCAGCAGCTTAGTTTTGGGGCTTTCTAACTATGGCTACACCTTC
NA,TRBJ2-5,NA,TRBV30,CAWSVKETQYF,TGTGCCTGGAGTGTAAAGGAGACCCAGTACTTC
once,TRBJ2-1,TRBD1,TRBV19,CASNIKGRTGVGPSSYNEQFF,TGTGCCAGTAACATAAAGGGCCGGACAGGGGTTGGTCCGAGCTCCTACAATGAGCAGTTCTTC
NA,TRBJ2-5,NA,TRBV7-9,CASSLMATPQETQYF,TGTGCCAGCAGCTTAATGGCAACACCTCAAGAGACCCAGTACTTC
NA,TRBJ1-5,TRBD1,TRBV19,CASSPTGTGGGQPQHF,TGTGCCAGTAGTCCTACGGGGACAGGGGGGGGACAGCCCCAGCATTTT
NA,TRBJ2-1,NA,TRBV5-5,CASSNLSGRIHNEQFF,TGTGCCAGCAGTAACCTCTCGGGACGGATACACAATGAGCAGTTCTTC
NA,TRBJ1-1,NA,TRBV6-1,CASSVLGKTEAFF,TGTGCCAGCAGTGTCCTGGGAAAGACTGAAGCTTTCTTT
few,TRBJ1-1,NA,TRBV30,CAWSVATNTEAFF,TGTGCCTGGAGTGTAGCCACGAACACTGAAGCTTTCTTT
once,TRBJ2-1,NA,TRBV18,CASSPFKGGVGYNEQFF,TGTGCCAGCTCACCATTCAAGGGGGGGGTTGGTTACAATGAGCAGTTCTTC
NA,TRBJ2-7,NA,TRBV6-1,CASRRDSYYEQYF,TGTGCCAGCAGACGGGACTCGTACTACGAGCAGTACTTC
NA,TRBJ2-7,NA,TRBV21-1,CASSTRLAAKSSYEQYF,TGTGCCAGCAGCACCAGACTAGCGGCTAAAAGCTCCTACGAGCAGTACTTC
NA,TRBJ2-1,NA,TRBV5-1,CASSRPGSNEQFF,TGCGCCAGCAGCCGCCCCGGGAGCAATGAGCAGTTCTTC
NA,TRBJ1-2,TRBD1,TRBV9,CASSVVPDRGDYGYTF,TGTGCCAGCAGCGTAGTCCCAGACAGGGGGGACTATGGCTACACCTTC
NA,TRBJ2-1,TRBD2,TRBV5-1,CASSLATSGRGSYNEQFF,TGCGCCAGCAGCTTGGCTACTAGCGGGAGGGGATCCTACAATGAGCAGTTCTTC
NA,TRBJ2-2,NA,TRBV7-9,CASSLGELGNTGELFF,TGTGCCAGCAGCTTAGGAGAGTTAGGGAACACCGGGGAGCTGTTTTTT
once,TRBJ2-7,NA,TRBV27,CASSWGRGGDYEQYF,TGTGCCAGCAGTTGGGGGCGGGGAGGGGACTACGAGCAGTACTTC
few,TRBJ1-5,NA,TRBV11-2,CASSFSGNQPQHF,TGTGCCAGCAGCTTTAGCGGCAATCAGCCCCAGCATTTT
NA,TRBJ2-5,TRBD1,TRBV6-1,CASSRDRGETQYF,TGTGCCAGCAGTAGGGACAGGGGGGAGACCCAGTACTTC
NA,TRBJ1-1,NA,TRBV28,CAERGGNTEAFF,TGTGCAGAGCGGGGCGGAAACACTGAAGCTTTCTTT
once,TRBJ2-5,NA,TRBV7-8,CASISPGQETQYF,TGTGCCAGCATCTCCCCGGGTCAAGAGACCCAGTACTTC
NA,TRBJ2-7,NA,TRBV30,CAWRVDGYEQYF,TGTGCCTGGAGGGTCGACGGCTACGAGCAGTACTTC
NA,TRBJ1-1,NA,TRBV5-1,CASSSYYSGRGTEAFF,TGCGCCAGCAGCTCTTATTACTCGGGGAGAGGCACTGAAGCTTTCTTT
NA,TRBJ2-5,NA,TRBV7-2,CASLRGGSETQYF,TGTGCCAGCCTCAGGGGCGGGAGTGAGACCCAGTACTTC